Below are 10 T cell receptor beta chains sequenced from a single sample in a study of cytomegalovirus exposure and HLA in healthy donors. PCR used 60 Vbeta primers and 13 Jbeta primers. Produced via immunoSEQ multiplex PCR; TCRdb's table is partial and in-frame only. The sample contains 75,000 to 100,000 clones, about 78% of which appear only once. Sequenced material: PBMCs. The receptors were gathered from a man aged 35 to 55 in good health and CMV-seronegative.

The chain couples TRBV6-4 to TRBJ2-2; TRBD2 might be the D (5 bases). Germline V gene sequence: CDR1 MRHNA, CDR2 SNTAGT. Trimming took off 2 bases at V and 5 bases at J, with 9 bases between the two ends. The CDR3 length is 14 residues. The CDR3: CASSDELATGELFF. Written as DNA, the CDR3 is TGTGCCAGCAGTGACGAGCTAGCTACCGGGGAGCTGTTTTTT.

This chain links TRBV2 with TRBJ1-4; TRBD1 is a possible D gene (6 bases). The V gene's germline CDR1 is SNHLY and CDR2 FYNNEI. V was trimmed by 7 bases and J by 7 bases, leaving 13 bases between them. This CDR3 is built from 13 residues. CDR3 loop: CASNTGIGEKLFF. CDR3 sequence (DNA): TGTGCCAGCAATACAGGGATAGGTGAAAAACTGTTTTTT. Full variable domain (outside the CDR3, taken from reference TRBV2 and TRBJ1-4): EPEVTQTPSHQVTQMGQEVILRCVPISNHLYFYWYRQILGQKVEFLVSFYNNEISEKSEIFDDQFSVERPDGSNFTLKIRSTKLEDSAMYFCASNTGIGEKLFFGSGTQLSVL.

The chain combines TRBV15 with TRBJ2-1; TRBD2 matches at 11 bases. J gave up 5 bases and V 0 bases, and 6 bases lay outside the gene matches. Germline V gene sequence: CDR1 LNHNV, CDR2 YYDKDF (reference sequence). This CDR3 is 17 amino acids long. CDR3 DNA: TGTGCCACCAGCAGAGATACCGGGACTAGCGGTAACAATGAGCAGTTCTTC. Its translation is CATSRDTGTSGNNEQFF.

This chain links TRBV27 with TRBJ1-2; TRBD1 matches 7 bases. V dropped 2 bases and J dropped 4; count of bases not matched to a gene: 4. This CDR3 is 14 amino acids long. Germline values: CDR1 MNHEY, CDR2 SMNVEV (reference sequence). CDR3 in DNA: TGTGCCAGCAGTTTAGGGGGACAGCCCTATGGCTACACCTTC. Protein: CASSLGGQPYGYTF.

V gene TRBV4-2 combines with J gene TRBJ2-7; tentative D call: TRBD2 (5 bases). V lost 2 bases to trimming and J lost 1 base, with 12 bases between them. The germline CDR1 and CDR2 sequences are LGHNA and YNFKEQ. This CDR3 region has 15 residues. The CDR3 nucleotides are TGTGCCAGCAGCCAACTCGGCGGGCAGTCCTACGAGCAGTACTTC. Translation: CASSQLGGQSYEQYF.

The DNA for the CDR3 is TGTGCCAGCAGCCGACGGGACAGTTCAGGCGAGCAGTACTTC. It is translated as CASSRRDSSGEQYF. The V and J genes are TRBV7-8 and TRBJ2-7; TRBD1 matches 7 bases. V lost 5 bases and J lost 6; bases outside the gene matches: 10. This CDR3 has 14 amino acids. From germline, CDR1 is SGHVS and CDR2 FQNEAQ.

The chain is built from TRBV28 and TRBJ1-1; 7 bases agree with TRBD1. V was pared by 4 bases and J by 4 bases, with 6 bases of the junction left unmatched. Germline values: CDR1 MDHEN, CDR2 SYDVKM. The CDR3 runs 14 residues. The CDR3 DNA follows: TGTGCCAGCAGTTCGACAGGGCGGGCCACTGAAGCTTTCTTT. Protein: CASSSTGRATEAFF. The full variable domain, in which reference TRBV28 and TRBJ1-1 provide the parts outside the CDR3, is DVKVTQSSRYLVKRTGEKVFLECVQDMDHENMFWYRQDPGLGLRLIYFSYDVKMKEKGDIPEGYSVSREKKERFSLILESASTNQTSMYLCASSSTGRATEAFFGQGTRLTVV.

This chain joins TRBV7-9 and TRBJ1-2; tentatively, D is TRBD1 (6 bases). The CDR3 runs to 12 residues. Looked up from germline, CDR1 is SEHNR and CDR2 is FQNEAQ (reference sequence). V lost 4 bases, J lost 6 bases, and 9 bases lay in between. The CDR3 loop reads CASSSWTDGYTF. The CDR3 bases are TGTGCCAGCAGCTCCTGGACAGATGGCTACACCTTC.

Notes on this clone: Germline and junction disagree at one end, which may indicate a read error. The chain combines TRBV18 with TRBJ2-2, with 10 positions matching TRBD1. The germline V gene encodes CDR1 KGHSH and CDR2 LQKENI. The CDR3 is 18 residues long. CDR3 in amino acids: CASSPLRMGQGNAGELFF. In DNA form, the CDR3 reads TGTGCCAGCTCACCACTCAGAATGGGACAGGGGAACGCCGGGGAGCTGTTTTTT.

V gene TRBV2 combines with J gene TRBJ1-6; D is unresolved. The CDR3 covers 16 residues. The V gene lost 3 bases and the J gene lost 1 base, with 10 bases spanning the gap. Germline loops: CDR1 SNHLY, CDR2 FYNNEI. The CDR3 DNA sequence: TGTGCCAGCAGTGATCGAGGGAGTTCCTATAATTCACCCCTCCACTTT. Translating gives CASSDRGSSYNSPLHF.